This T cell receptor (beta chain) appears in the sequencing data of a study of cytomegalovirus exposure and HLA in healthy donors. Primers: 60 Vbeta forward and 13 Jbeta reverse. TCRdb keeps only in-frame clones here, not all; method: immunoSEQ multiplex PCR. In the table there are 200,000 to 250,000 clones, 75% of which are singletons. CDR3 length equals 13 residues. Germline V CDR1 and CDR2: PRHDT, FYEKMQ (reference sequence). V lost 5 bases to trimming and J lost 1 base, with 8 bases between them. The gene calls are TRBV13 and TRBJ1-1; possible D gene TRBD1, 5 bases. Source material: PBMCs. The clonotype originates from a woman aged 25 to 39 in good health and CMV-seronegative. CDR3 DNA sequence: TGTGCCAGCAGCCACGACAGGAACACTGAAGCTTTCTTT. Amino acids: CASSHDRNTEAFF.